A selection of T cell receptor beta chains follows, all from one sample in a study of blood T cell repertoires in COVID-19. Here immunoSEQ multiplex PCR was the method, and the copy in TCRdb shows in-frame clones only, minus some. Counted here are roughly 230,000 clones, about four fifths occurring once; the ten biggest clones make up approximately 4.4%. The specimen was peripheral blood. The receptors shown here come from a man over 45 with active or convalescent COVID-19. Both conserved end residues are part of each CDR3. The D gene is left open where the match is weak. Expanded clones are given a class, and other clones once, few, many or no size at all.

CDR3: CASSLWGDDTQYF
DNA: TGTGCCAGCAGCTTGTGGGGAGACGATACGCAGTATTTT
size: NA
V: TRBV5-4
D: NA
J: TRBJ2-3

CDR3: CASSQVRQGRRTDTQYF
DNA: TGCGCCAGCAGCCAAGTCCGACAGGGGAGAAGGACAGATACGCAGTATTTT
size: NA
V: TRBV4-1
D: TRBD1
J: TRBJ2-3

CDR3: CASSLTGTGGGYNEQFF
DNA: TGTGCCAGCAGCTTAACCGGGACAGGGGGCGGCTACAATGAGCAGTTCTTC
size: once
V: TRBV7-3
D: TRBD1
J: TRBJ2-1

CDR3: CASSSLQQLNTEAFF
DNA: TGTGCCAGCAGTTCCCTCCAACAGCTGAACACTGAAGCTTTCTTT
size: few
V: TRBV27
D: NA
J: TRBJ1-1

CDR3: CASSFSGGPPQETQYF
DNA: TGCGCCAGCAGCTTTTCGGGGGGTCCCCCCCAAGAGACCCAGTACTTC
size: NA
V: TRBV5-1
D: TRBD2
J: TRBJ2-5

CDR3: CASSVGGQASYEQYF
DNA: TGTGCCAGCAGCGTAGGCGGACAGGCCTCCTACGAGCAGTACTTC
size: NA
V: TRBV9
D: TRBD1
J: TRBJ2-7

CDR3: CASSFRGGGGETQYF
DNA: TGTGCCAGCAGTTTCCGCGGGGGGGGCGGAGAGACCCAGTACTTC
size: NA
V: TRBV27
D: TRBD2
J: TRBJ2-5

CDR3: CASSVASGQGINYGYTF
DNA: TGTGCCAGCAGCGTAGCCTCGGGGCAGGGGATAAACTATGGCTACACCTTC
size: NA
V: TRBV5-6
D: NA
J: TRBJ1-2

CDR3: CASSVGAVQETQYF
DNA: TGTGCCAGCAGCGTAGGGGCTGTCCAAGAGACCCAGTACTTC
size: NA
V: TRBV9
D: NA
J: TRBJ2-5

CDR3: CASSPTIGQTEAFF
DNA: TGTGCCAGCTCACCCACTATAGGACAGACGGAAGCTTTCTTT
size: once
V: TRBV18
D: NA
J: TRBJ1-1

CDR3: CASSDSPGEDGEKLFF
DNA: TGTGCCAGTAGTGACTCTCCAGGGGAAGATGGTGAAAAACTGTTTTTT
size: NA
V: TRBV19
D: NA
J: TRBJ1-4

CDR3: CASSQLTGNYGYTF
DNA: TGTGCCAGCAGCCAACTGACAGGGAACTATGGCTACACCTTC
size: NA
V: TRBV9
D: TRBD1
J: TRBJ1-2

CDR3: CASSLDEGYSPLHF
DNA: TGTGCCAGCAGCTTGGACGAGGGATATTCACCCCTCCACTTT
size: NA
V: TRBV5-6
D: NA
J: TRBJ1-6

CDR3: CASSSTRGEDTQYF
DNA: TGTGCCAGCAGCTCGACTCGAGGCGAAGATACGCAGTATTTT
size: NA
V: TRBV5-4
D: NA
J: TRBJ2-3

CDR3: CASSPSRGTGDTQYF
DNA: TGTGCCAGCAGCCCTAGCAGGGGAACTGGAGATACGCAGTATTTT
size: NA
V: TRBV7-2
D: NA
J: TRBJ2-3

CDR3: CASSYTNRDGYTF
DNA: TGTGCCAGCAGCTACACGAATCGGGATGGCTACACCTTC
size: NA
V: TRBV7-2
D: NA
J: TRBJ1-2

CDR3: CASTPRGGRGTDTQYF
DNA: TGTGCCAGCACCCCGAGAGGAGGCAGGGGTACAGATACGCAGTATTTT
size: NA
V: TRBV11-2
D: NA
J: TRBJ2-3

CDR3: CASSLAGQGSRGYTF
DNA: TGTGCCAGCAGCTTAGCGGGACAGGGTAGTAGAGGCTACACCTTC
size: NA
V: TRBV7-9
D: TRBD1
J: TRBJ1-2

CDR3: CASSARTSGGRDTQYF
DNA: TGTGCCAGCAGCGCCCGGACTAGCGGGGGTAGAGATACGCAGTATTTT
size: NA
V: TRBV13
D: TRBD2
J: TRBJ2-3

CDR3: CASSDSGDPYNEQFF
DNA: TGTGCCAGCAGTGATAGCGGGGACCCCTACAATGAGCAGTTCTTC
size: NA
V: TRBV6-1
D: TRBD2
J: TRBJ2-1

CDR3: CASSQEPGHQETQYF
DNA: TGTGCCAGCAGCCAAGAGCCAGGGCACCAAGAGACCCAGTACTTC
size: NA
V: TRBV3-1/TRBV3-2
D: NA
J: TRBJ2-5

CDR3: CASSVEGTSGGRNTGELFF
DNA: TGTGCCAGCAGCGTAGAGGGGACTAGCGGGGGGCGGAACACCGGGGAGCTGTTTTTT
size: NA
V: TRBV9
D: TRBD2
J: TRBJ2-2

CDR3: CASKRQGANYGYTF
DNA: TGTGCCAGCAAAAGACAGGGGGCTAACTATGGCTACACCTTC
size: once
V: TRBV3-1/TRBV3-2
D: TRBD1
J: TRBJ1-2

CDR3: CASSPKTGPTNQPQHF
DNA: TGTGCCAGCTCACCAAAGACAGGTCCTACCAATCAGCCCCAGCATTTT
size: NA
V: TRBV18
D: NA
J: TRBJ1-5

CDR3: CASSDLQGRGYGYTF
DNA: TGCGCCAGCAGTGATCTCCAGGGGCGCGGCTATGGCTACACCTTC
size: NA
V: TRBV10-1
D: NA
J: TRBJ1-2

CDR3: CASSAGGSNQPQHF
DNA: TGTGCCAGCAGCGCAGGGGGAAGCAATCAGCCCCAGCATTTT
size: NA
V: TRBV6-5
D: TRBD1
J: TRBJ1-5

CDR3: CASSPSHGGTDTQYF
DNA: TGTGCCAGCAGCCCCAGCCACGGAGGCACAGATACGCAGTATTTT
size: NA
V: TRBV9
D: NA
J: TRBJ2-3

CDR3: CASSYGGDSQPQHF
DNA: TGTGCCAGCAGTTACGGAGGGGATAGTCAGCCCCAGCATTTT
size: few
V: TRBV6-2/TRBV6-3
D: NA
J: TRBJ1-5

CDR3: CASSRKRTGCSNDTSRQQETQYF
DNA: TGTGCCAGCAGCCGAAAGAGGACAGGGTGTTCCAATGACACCAGTCGTCAACAAGAGACCCAGTACTTC
size: NA
V: TRBV7-8
D: TRBD1
J: TRBJ2-5

CDR3: CASSRTVMNTEAFF
DNA: TGTGCCAGCAGTCGGACAGTTATGAACACTGAAGCTTTCTTT
size: NA
V: TRBV6-2/TRBV6-3
D: NA
J: TRBJ1-1

CDR3: CASSIDGTGNNSPLHF
DNA: TGTGCCAGTAGTATAGATGGGACAGGGAATAATTCACCCCTCCACTTT
size: NA
V: TRBV19
D: TRBD1
J: TRBJ1-6

CDR3: CATSDRDRNQLTDTQYF
DNA: TGTGCCACCAGTGACAGGGACAGAAACCAGCTGACAGATACGCAGTATTTT
size: NA
V: TRBV24-1
D: TRBD1
J: TRBJ2-3

CDR3: CASSSQGSGELFF
DNA: TGTGCCAGCAGCTCTCAGGGGTCCGGGGAGCTGTTTTTT
size: few
V: TRBV7-3
D: NA
J: TRBJ2-2

CDR3: CASSLLRSNSPLHF
DNA: TGTGCCAGCAGTTTACTACGGAGCAATTCACCCCTCCACTTT
size: once
V: TRBV28
D: NA
J: TRBJ1-6

CDR3: CASSEVRPAWGSYNEQFF
DNA: TGTGCCAGCAGTGAAGTACGCCCAGCGTGGGGCTCTTACAATGAGCAGTTCTTC
size: NA
V: TRBV2
D: NA
J: TRBJ2-1

CDR3: CSVERNTEAFF
DNA: TGCAGCGTTGAGCGGAACACTGAAGCTTTCTTT
size: NA
V: TRBV29-1
D: NA
J: TRBJ1-1

CDR3: CASSLSNRDQPQHF
DNA: TGTGCCAGCAGCTTATCCAACAGGGATCAGCCCCAGCATTTT
size: NA
V: TRBV7-9
D: NA
J: TRBJ1-5

CDR3: CAWSRGGPTEAFF
DNA: TGTGCCTGGAGTCGGGGGGGTCCCACTGAAGCTTTCTTT
size: NA
V: TRBV30
D: NA
J: TRBJ1-1

CDR3: CSVPRWAVNTEAFF
DNA: TGCAGCGTCCCCCGGTGGGCTGTGAACACTGAAGCTTTCTTT
size: NA
V: TRBV29-1
D: NA
J: TRBJ1-1